The source of this TCR beta chain is a study of post-analysis software for immune sequencing data. Study summary: There were relapsing-remitting, secondary progressive and progressive-relapsing multiple sclerosis among the disease courses included.

To note about this clonotype: Its target is not known.

Every TCR beta cDNA library bore unique molecular identifiers. Input populations of 1 to 10 million T cells gave rise to hundreds of thousands of cDNA molecules. From the PCR reads, TCRdb called clonotypes with MiXCR, one entry per CDR3 protein. The table includes 820,000 or so distinct CDR3 sequences, approximately 53% detected once. Overall study findings and caveats: Controls showed lower frequencies than patients for roughly 5 TRBV segments, and TRBV5-6, TRBV5-1 and TRBV20-1 were among these. Batch-mates among the samples co-clustered strongly by F measure. Significantly lower normalized Chao1 diversity was found in patients with multiple sclerosis relative to controls.

Per germline, CDR1 SEHNR and CDR2 FQNEAQ (reference sequence). The CDR3 runs to 16 residues. With 3 bases clipped from V and 3 bases from J, the junction kept 9 bases outside the gene matches. What was sequenced was blood. This chain joins TRBV7-9 and TRBJ2-7, with 9 bases that match TRBD1. The receptor's source is a girl between 10 and 17 years old with multiple sclerosis. CDR3 sequence reads: CASSFYRRDRDYEQYF. DNA for the CDR3: TGTGCCAGCAGCTTTTACCGACGGGACAGGGACTACGAGCAGTACTTC.